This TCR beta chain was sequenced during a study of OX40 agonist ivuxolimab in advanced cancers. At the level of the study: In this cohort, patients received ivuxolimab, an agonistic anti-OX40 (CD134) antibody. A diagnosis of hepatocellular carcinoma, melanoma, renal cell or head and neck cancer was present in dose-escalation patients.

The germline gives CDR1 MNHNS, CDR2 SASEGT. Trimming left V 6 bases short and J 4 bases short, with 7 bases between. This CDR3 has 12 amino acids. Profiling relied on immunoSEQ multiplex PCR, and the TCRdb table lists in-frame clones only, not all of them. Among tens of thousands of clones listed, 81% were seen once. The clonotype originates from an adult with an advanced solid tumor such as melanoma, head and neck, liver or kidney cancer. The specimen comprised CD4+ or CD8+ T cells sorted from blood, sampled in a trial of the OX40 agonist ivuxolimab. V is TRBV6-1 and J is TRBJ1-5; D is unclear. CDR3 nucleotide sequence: TGTGCCAGCAGCGACCGGAATCAGCCCCAGCATTTT. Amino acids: CASSDRNQPQHF.